These 9 T cell receptor beta chains came from one sample sequenced in a study of CD4 T cells in relation to SARS-CoV-2 and coronaviruses. CD4+ T cells from unexposed donors were obtained before the COVID-19 pandemic (2011-2018). Repertoires were generated with immunoSEQ multiplex PCR, while TCRdb's copy carries only in-frame clones and drops some. The repertoire includes 60,000 or so clones, around 93% of them detected once, and 0.13% to 0.15% sits in the top ten. The sequenced sample was naive CD4+ T cells from PBMCs. Sample subset: naive CD4+ T cells isolated by negative enrichment. The receptor source for this set is a human donor in good health.

The rearrangement links TRBV5-1 to TRBJ2-6, with no clear D. Germline-derived CDR1 and CDR2 are SGHRS and YFSETQ. The CDR3 totals 19 residues. The ends were cut back, 1 base at V and 0 bases at J, with 17 bases in the middle. CDR3 residues: CASSLRQLTESSGANVLTF. CDR3 bases: TGCGCCAGCAGCTTGAGGCAGTTAACAGAGAGCTCTGGGGCCAACGTCCTGACTTTC.

This chain links TRBV12-3 or TRBV12-4 with TRBJ1-1; unclear D gene. The CDR3 runs to 13 residues. Trimming removed 7 bases from V and 5 bases from J, with 14 bases in between. CDR3 coding DNA: TGTGCCAGCACTACCCTGACACCTACTGAAGCTTTCTTT. Its protein is CASTTLTPTEAFF.

V gene TRBV11-2 combines with J gene TRBJ1-1; the D is unclear. This CDR3 has 15 residues. Per germline, CDR1 SGHAT and CDR2 FQNNGV. Trimming pared 5 bases from V and 7 bases from J, leaving 20 bases between. In DNA, the CDR3 is TGTGCCAGCAGCCACCTAAGTGTGCGGGGAGGTGAAGCTTTCTTT. Its protein product is CASSHLSVRGGEAFF.

V is TRBV9 and J is TRBJ2-1; the match to TRBD1 covers 7 bases. Looked up from germline, CDR1 is SGDLS and CDR2 is YYNGEE. V lost 0 bases to trimming and J lost 5 bases; unmatched junction nucleotides: 8. The CDR3 loop spans 16 amino acids. CDR3 nucleotide sequence: TGTGCCAGCAGCGTAGCCCTACGGGACAGTGACAATGAGCAGTTCTTC. It yields the protein CASSVALRDSDNEQFF. Using reference TRBV9 and TRBJ2-1 for the parts outside the CDR3, the full variable domain is DSGVTQTPKHLITATGQRVTLRCSPRSGDLSVYWYQQSLDQGLQFLIQYYNGEERAKGNILERFSAQQFPDLHSELNLSSLELGDSALYFCASSVALRDSDNEQFFGPGTRLTVL.

This clone was observed once. The V gene is TRBV19, the J gene TRBJ2-5; 11 bases are shared with TRBD2. J gave up 5 bases and V 4 bases, and 6 bases lay outside the gene matches. From germline, CDR1 is LNHDA and CDR2 SQIVND (reference sequence). The CDR3 is 15 residues long. CDR3 loop: CASSTGTSGTETQYF. DNA of the CDR3: TGTGCCAGTAGTACCGGGACTAGCGGTACGGAGACCCAGTACTTC.

The gene calls are TRBV6-5 and TRBJ1-2, with D unclear. The V gene lost 0 bases and the J gene lost 5 bases, with 7 bases spanning the gap. Germline assignment: CDR1 MNHEY and CDR2 SVGAGI. This CDR3 is built from 13 residues. The CDR3 DNA is TGTGCCAGCAGTTACTCTGGTCTATATGGCTACACCTTC. This gives the protein CASSYSGLYGYTF.

This clone was observed a handful of times. V gene TRBV11-2 combines with J gene TRBJ1-6; no reliable D call. Trimming took 8 bases from V and 5 from J, leaving 4 bases between them. Germline V lookup: CDR1 SGHAT, CDR2 FQNNGV. CDR3 length: 11 amino acids. CDR3 residues: CASGNNSPLHF. DNA for the CDR3: TGTGCCAGCGGAAATAATTCACCCCTCCACTTT.

This clone showed up just once. J is TRBJ2-5 and V is TRBV5-5; D is uncertain. Looked up from germline, CDR1 is SGHKS and CDR2 is YYEKEE (reference sequence). The CDR3 runs 13 residues. V lost 1 base and J lost 2, with 6 bases in between. The CDR3 nucleotides read TGTGCCAGCAGCTTGTCCAGTCAAGAGACCCAGTACTTC. It specifies CASSLSSQETQYF.

The J gene is TRBJ1-4, the V gene TRBV2; D may be TRBD1 (6 bases). CDR1 and CDR2 from the germline V gene are SNHLY and FYNNEI. This CDR3 spans 13 amino acids. V was cut by 7 bases and J by 7 bases, with 13 bases left in between. The CDR3 nucleotides are TGTGCCAGCACAGGGGATTTGAGTGAAAAACTGTTTTTT. Amino acids: CASTGDLSEKLFF.